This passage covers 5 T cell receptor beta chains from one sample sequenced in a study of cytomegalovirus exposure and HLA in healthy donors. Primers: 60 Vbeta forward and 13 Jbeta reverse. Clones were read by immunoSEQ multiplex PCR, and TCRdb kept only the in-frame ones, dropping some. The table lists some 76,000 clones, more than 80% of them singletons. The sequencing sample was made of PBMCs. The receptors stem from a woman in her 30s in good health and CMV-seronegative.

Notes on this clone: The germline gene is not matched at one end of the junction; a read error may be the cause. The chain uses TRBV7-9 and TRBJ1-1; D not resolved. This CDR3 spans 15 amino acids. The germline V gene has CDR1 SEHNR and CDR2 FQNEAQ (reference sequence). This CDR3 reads CSSSLASTSGTEAFF. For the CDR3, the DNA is TGTTCCAGCAGCTTAGCTTCGACCTCGGGCACTGAAGCTTTCTTT. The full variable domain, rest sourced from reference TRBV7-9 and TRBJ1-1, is DTGVSQNPRHKITKRGQNVTFRCDPISEHNRLYWYRQTLGQGPEFLTYFQNEAQLEKSRLLSDRFSAERPKGSFSTLEIQRTEQGDSAMYLCSSSLASTSGTEAFFGQGTRLTVV.

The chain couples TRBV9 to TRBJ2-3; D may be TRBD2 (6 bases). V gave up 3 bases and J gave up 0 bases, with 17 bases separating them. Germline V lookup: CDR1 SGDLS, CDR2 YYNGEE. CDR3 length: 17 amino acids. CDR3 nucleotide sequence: TGTGCCAGCAGCGCCCCCCGTGGCGGGACTAGCACAGATACGCAGTATTTT. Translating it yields CASSAPRGGTSTDTQYF.

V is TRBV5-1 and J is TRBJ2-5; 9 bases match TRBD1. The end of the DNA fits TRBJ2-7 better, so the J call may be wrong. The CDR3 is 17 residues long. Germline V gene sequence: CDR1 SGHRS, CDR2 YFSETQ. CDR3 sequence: CASSRTTGTGLSGEQYF. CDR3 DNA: TGCGCCAGCAGCCGAACCACCGGGACAGGGCTTTCAGGCGAGCAGTACTTC.

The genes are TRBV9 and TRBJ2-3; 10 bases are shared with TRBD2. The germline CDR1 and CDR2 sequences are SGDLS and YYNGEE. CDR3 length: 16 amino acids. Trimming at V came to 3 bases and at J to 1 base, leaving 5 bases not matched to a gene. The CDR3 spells CASSASGRVGTDTQYF. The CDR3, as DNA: TGTGCCAGCAGCGCCAGCGGGAGGGTTGGCACAGATACGCAGTATTTT.

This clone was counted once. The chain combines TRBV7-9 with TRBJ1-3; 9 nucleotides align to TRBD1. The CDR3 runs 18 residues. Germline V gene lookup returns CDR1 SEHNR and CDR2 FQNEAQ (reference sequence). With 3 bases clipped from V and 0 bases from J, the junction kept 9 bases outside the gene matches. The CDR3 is CASSFKGQGVYSGNTIYF. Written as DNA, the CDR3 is TGTGCCAGCAGCTTTAAGGGACAGGGTGTTTACTCTGGAAACACCATATATTTT. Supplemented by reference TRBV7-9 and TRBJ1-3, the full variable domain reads DTGVSQNPRHKITKRGQNVTFRCDPISEHNRLYWYRQTLGQGPEFLTYFQNEAQLEKSRLLSDRFSAERPKGSFSTLEIQRTEQGDSAMYLCASSFKGQGVYSGNTIYFGEGSWLTVV.